This T cell receptor (beta chain) was documented in a study of T-cell memory formation after mild COVID-19 (dated by TCRdb to the early 2020s). General notes on the study: Most TCR sequence clusters were specific to one of the two donors. Longitudinal TCRalpha and TCRbeta repertoire sequencing tracked T-cell clones expanding and contracting after mild COVID-19 in a couple of donors. The cohort comprised two young, previously healthy adult volunteers, one female and one male. Paper-wide results and their limitations: Whether the second-wave clones peaking on day 37 were SARS-CoV-2 specific was not confirmed. Only a couple of mild cases were covered in the study, and larger cohorts including severe cases with pre-infection samples were considered necessary. Some responding clones were detected in pre-infection memory, which suggested that pre-existing cross-reactive memory T cells had joined the SARS-CoV-2 response. Contracting CD4+ clones were found mainly in CM and EM memory subsets, while CD8+ clones were enriched in EMRA. Clones contracting from day 15 to 85 had balanced CD4/CD8 phenotypes, while a second wave expanding from day 15 to 37 was biased towards CD4+.

Ficoll-Paque density gradient centrifugation was the method used to isolate PBMCs. This clonotype came up a few times. The antigen it recognizes is unknown. Per-nucleotide qualities are absent, and no much larger clonotype sits a single base away. The germline V gene (reference sequence) gives CDR1 as MNHEY and CDR2 as SMNVEV. The cysteine opens and the phenylalanine closes a CDR3 of 14 amino acids. Only the CDR3 part of the read is kept: 42 bases, read in frame from the first base. For this chain, trimming is 6 bases at the V end and 0 bases at the J end, and the number of junction bases without a gene match is 3. Instrument on record: Illumina NovaSeq 6000. TCRalpha and TCRbeta cDNA libraries were built by 5'RACE with constant-segment primers, adding sample barcodes and unique molecular identifiers. RNA was extracted from every sample with Trizol reagent. Libraries were amplified in two PCR steps, with a second sample barcode and Illumina TruSeq adapters added in the second step. Sequencing of the libraries was done on an Illumina NovaSeq, producing 2 x 150 bp paired-end reads. The study's own analysis went as follows. With migec v1.2.7, reads were demultiplexed and then collapsed into UMI-guided consensus sequences. With mixcr v2.1.11, UMI consensuses were aligned to TRA and TRB V and J templates and assembled into clonotypes. Clonotypes were classified as expanded or contracted when called significant by both edgeR and NoisET, with noise models trained on biological replicates. For edgeR calls, the thresholds were a false discovery rate-adjusted p below 0.01 and a log2 fold-change of 1. PCA with hierarchical clustering of max-normalized trajectories of the 1000 most abundant clonotypes was used as exploratory dynamics analysis. Separately sequenced CD4+ and CD8+ repertoires were used to assign a CD4 or CD8 phenotype to each responding clone. TCRdb reran the public reads through fastp at Q25 and MiXCR, keeping productive beta chains. All rows with the same CDR3 protein become a single entry with the most common DNA and genes. These V and J calls originate from TCRdb's pipeline instead of the authors' own analysis. The sample includes nearly 250,000 distinct CDR3 sequences, with roughly 14% observed a single time. The top ten hold more than 2% of the sample.

Sequences were obtained from PBMCs or a T cell subset sorted from them (not recorded which). Rearrangement joined TRBV27 to TRBJ1-1, and TRBD1 matches 8 of the central bases. The receptor comes from an adult woman who had mild COVID-19 (a few samples of this study predate the infection). The sample titles of this study are shuffled in the database, so cell type and time point are left out; the donor was told from shared clones. Here the CDR3 is given as CASRPGGLNTEAFF. The DNA sequence is given as TGTGCCAGCAGACCAGGGGGCCTGAACACTGAAGCTTTCTTT.